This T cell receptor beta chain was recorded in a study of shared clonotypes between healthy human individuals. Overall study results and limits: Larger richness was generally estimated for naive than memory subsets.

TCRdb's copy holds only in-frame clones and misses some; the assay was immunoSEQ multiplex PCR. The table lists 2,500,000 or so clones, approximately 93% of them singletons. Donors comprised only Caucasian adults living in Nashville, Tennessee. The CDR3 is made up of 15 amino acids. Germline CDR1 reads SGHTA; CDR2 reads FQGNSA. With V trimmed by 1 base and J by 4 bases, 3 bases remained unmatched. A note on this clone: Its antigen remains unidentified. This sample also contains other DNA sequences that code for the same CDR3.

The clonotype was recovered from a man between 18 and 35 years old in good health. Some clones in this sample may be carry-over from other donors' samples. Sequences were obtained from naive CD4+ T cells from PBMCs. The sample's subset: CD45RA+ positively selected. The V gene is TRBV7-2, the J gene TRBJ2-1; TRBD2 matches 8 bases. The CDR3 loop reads CASSLGLAGYNEQFF. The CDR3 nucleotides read TGTGCCAGCAGCTTAGGGCTAGCGGGTTACAATGAGCAGTTCTTC.